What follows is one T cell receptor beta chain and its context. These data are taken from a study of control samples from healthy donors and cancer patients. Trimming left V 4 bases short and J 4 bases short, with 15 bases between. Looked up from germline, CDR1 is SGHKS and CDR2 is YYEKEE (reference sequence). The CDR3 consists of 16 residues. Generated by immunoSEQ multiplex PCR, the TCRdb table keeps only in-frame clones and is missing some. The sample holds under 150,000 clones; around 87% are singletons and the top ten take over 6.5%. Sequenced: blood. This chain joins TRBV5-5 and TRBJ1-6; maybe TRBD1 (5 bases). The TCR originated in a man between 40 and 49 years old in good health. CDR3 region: CASSVTGWGYNSPLHF. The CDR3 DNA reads TGTGCCAGCAGCGTAACCGGATGGGGGTATAATTCACCCCTCCACTTT.